This T cell receptor (beta chain) derives from a study of T cells in Graves' hyperthyroidism and ophthalmopathy. Regions amplified from RNA transcripts were the TCR beta CDR3 regions. Using the HTBI primer set, a first-round RT-PCR was run on the TCR CDR3. TCRdb reprocessed the multiplex PCR reads via MiXCR and lists one record per CDR3 protein. The table records fewer than 400,000 distinct CDR3 sequences, 15% to 18% of them present only once. This clonotype has ten or more counts. The germline V gene has CDR1 KGHSH and CDR2 LQKENI. The V and J ends lost 3 bases and 3 bases, in that order; junction bases with no gene match: 10. The CDR3 is 16 residues long.

V usage is TRBV18 and J usage is TRBJ2-7, with 8 bases matching TRBD2. Material: blood. The receptor comes from a woman aged 18-29 years with Graves' hyperthyroidism that later progressed to Graves' ophthalmopathy. CDR3 in amino acids: CASSPHSGSLLYEQYF. DNA of the CDR3: TGTGCCAGCTCACCTCACAGCGGGAGCCTCCTCTACGAGCAGTACTTC.